This T cell receptor beta chain was captured in a study of spatial heterogeneity in lung cancer. MiXCR, run by TCRdb on the 5' RACE reads, gives a single entry per CDR3 protein. Of about 9,800 distinct CDR3 sequences listed, 6.3% are singletons. Time point denoted: sample taken at primary tumor resection. General study results and limits: Counts of expanded intratumoral alpha and beta TCRs tracked tumor mutation counts.

The ends were cut back, 4 bases at V and 0 bases at J, with 6 bases in the middle. CDR3 size: 13 residues. Germline V gene data show CDR1 as SGHTA and CDR2 as FQGTGA. As concerns this clonotype: Its antigen is still unknown. Little can be read into the size of this beta chain, an off-target read in a library designed for alpha chains.

The sample in question was lung tumor tissue, obtained at surgery. The gene calls are TRBV7-3 and TRBJ1-1; the D is unclear. This TCR came from a male donor with early-stage non-small cell lung cancer. DNA of the CDR3: TGTGCCAGCAGCTCGGGCATGAACACTGAAGCTTTCTTT. Protein product: CASSSGMNTEAFF.